This TCR beta chain was identified during a study of T-cell memory formation after mild COVID-19. Points from the study as a whole: In pre-infection memory, a portion of responding clones appeared, which suggested that cross-reactive memory joined. The study found contracting CD4+ clones mainly in CM and EM and contracting CD8+ clones in EMRA. Second-wave clones peaking on day 37 lacked confirmed SARS-CoV-2 specificity.

In this sample, this clonotype turned up many times. Antigen unknown. Germline lookup yields CDR1 LNHDA and CDR2 SQIVND (reference sequence). This CDR3 region has 13 residues. V lost 4 bases and J 6 bases, leaving 10 bases between the germline ends. 5'RACE primed from the constant segment yielded TCR alpha and TCR beta cDNA libraries bearing sample barcodes and UMIs. TCRdb ran MiXCR on the 5' RACE reads and lists one entry per CDR3 protein. The top ten clones hold around 8.1% of a sample with 350,000 to 450,000 distinct CDR3 sequences, approximately 24% of them seen once. The specimen was PBMCs or a T cell subset sorted from them (not recorded which). The chain uses TRBV19 and TRBJ2-1; D possibly corresponds to TRBD2 (6 bases). This clonotype was sampled from an adult woman who had mild COVID-19 (a few samples of this study predate the infection). Cell type and time point are not known. The CDR3 coding sequence is TGTGCCAGTAGTACCCTGCGGGGCAATGAGCAGTTCTTC. Its protein is CASSTLRGNEQFF.